Listed below are T cell receptor beta chains from one sample, sequenced in a study of T-cell memory formation after mild COVID-19. MiXCR, run by TCRdb on the 5' RACE reads, gives a single entry per CDR3 protein. The sample contains 250,000 to 300,000 distinct CDR3 sequences, about 15% of which appear only once. The sample consisted of PBMCs or a T cell subset sorted from them (not recorded which). These receptors all stem from a man aged 18-30 years who had mild COVID-19 (a few samples of this study predate the infection). Cell type and time point are not known. CDR3s include the opening cysteine and the closing phenylalanine or tryptophan. A D gene is named only where the DNA matches it firmly. Where a row states a size, it is once, few, many or the class of an expanded clone; other rows omit it.

j_call	d_call	v_call	clone_size	cdr3_aa	cdr3_nt
TRBJ2-4	NA	TRBV12-3/TRBV12-4	few	CASTMRLGAQAKNIQYF	TGTGCCAGCACGATGCGCCTGGGGGCGCAAGCCAAAAACATTCAGTACTTC
TRBJ2-5	NA	TRBV10-2	few	CASSEAVLETQYF	TGCGCCAGCAGTGAGGCGGTTTTGGAGACCCAGTACTTC
TRBJ2-5	TRBD1	TRBV5-1	few	CASCETGGKETQYF	TGCGCCAGCTGCGAGACAGGGGGCAAAGAGACCCAGTACTTC
TRBJ2-7	TRBD1	TRBV6-5	NA	CASRGLDRASSYEQYF	TGTGCCAGCAGGGGATTGGACAGGGCTAGCTCCTACGAGCAGTACTTC
TRBJ2-1	NA	TRBV11-3	NA	CASSLANYNEQFF	TGTGCCAGCAGCTTAGCTAACTACAATGAGCAGTTCTTC
TRBJ2-7	TRBD2	TRBV11-2	few	CASSVTSGGVYEQYF	TGTGCCAGCAGCGTGACTAGCGGGGGGGTCTACGAGCAGTACTTC
TRBJ2-3	NA	TRBV5-1	few	CASSLVDTTDTQYF	TGCGCCAGCAGCTTGGTGGACACCACAGATACGCAGTATTTT
TRBJ1-4	NA	TRBV7-3	NA	CAMEQASGKLFF	TGTGCCATGGAACAGGCGTCCGGAAAACTGTTTTTT
TRBJ1-1	NA	TRBV12-3/TRBV12-4	few	CASSWGTLNTEAFF	TGTGCCAGCAGTTGGGGGACATTGAACACTGAAGCTTTCTTT
TRBJ2-3	TRBD2	TRBV20-1	few	CSAGTSGIDTQYF	TGCAGTGCCGGGACTAGCGGGATAGATACGCAGTATTTT
TRBJ2-3	NA	TRBV7-2	NA	CASNRGGGNTDTQYF	TGTGCCAGCAACCGAGGGGGGGGGAACACAGATACGCAGTATTTT
TRBJ1-6	TRBD1	TRBV4-1	few	CASSQVDRGSPLHF	TGCGCCAGCAGCCAGGTGGACAGGGGTTCACCCCTCCACTTT
TRBJ2-3	NA	TRBV6-1	NA	CASSGDRSTDTQYF	TGTGCCAGCAGCGGGGACCGGAGTACAGATACGCAGTATTTT
TRBJ1-2	NA	TRBV6-6	few	CASYGGYYGYTF	TGTGCCAGTTACGGGGGATACTATGGCTACACCTTC
TRBJ1-1	NA	TRBV12-3/TRBV12-4	many	CATRLQVNTEAFF	TGTGCCACTCGACTGCAGGTTAACACTGAAGCTTTCTTT
TRBJ2-7	TRBD1	TRBV5-4	NA	CASRGQGAPYEQYF	TGTGCCAGCAGGGGACAGGGGGCCCCCTACGAGCAGTACTTC
TRBJ2-3	NA	TRBV12-3/TRBV12-4	NA	CASSPRDTIYTDTQYF	TGTGCCAGCAGTCCTCGGGACACAATCTACACAGATACGCAGTATTTT
TRBJ2-2	NA	TRBV4-3	NA	CASSHHRRGTGELFF	TGCGCCAGCAGCCACCACCGACGAGGCACCGGGGAGCTGTTTTTT
TRBJ2-1	TRBD2	TRBV9	NA	CASSPGGGYYNEQFF	TGTGCCAGCAGCCCCGGGGGGGGATATTACAATGAGCAGTTCTTC
TRBJ1-3	NA	TRBV12-3/TRBV12-4	NA	CASSYGGSSSNTIYF	TGTGCCAGCAGTTATGGGGGGAGTTCTTCTAACACCATATATTTT
TRBJ2-5	TRBD2	TRBV4-3	NA	CASSRQGGETQYF	TGCGCCAGCAGCCGCCAGGGAGGGGAGACCCAGTACTTC
TRBJ1-2	TRBD1	TRBV6-5	NA	CATGTGSGYTF	TGTGCCACGGGGACAGGGTCTGGCTACACCTTC
TRBJ2-1	TRBD2	TRBV5-1	few	CASSLDPAAAGGFNEQFF	TGCGCCAGCAGCTTGGACCCCGCGGCGGCGGGGGGTTTCAATGAGCAGTTCTTC
TRBJ1-2	TRBD1	TRBV6-6	few	CASSIGTGDGYTF	TGTGCCAGCAGTATAGGGACAGGGGATGGCTACACCTTC
TRBJ1-2	NA	TRBV7-2	NA	CASSLGPALGRYGYTF	TGTGCCAGCAGCTTAGGACCCGCCCTGGGAAGGTACGGCTACACCTTC
TRBJ2-5	TRBD1	TRBV7-2	NA	CASSYNRGLETQYF	TGTGCCAGCAGCTACAACAGGGGGTTGGAGACCCAGTACTTC
TRBJ1-5	NA	TRBV19	NA	CASSIRNVGVINQPQHF	TGTGCCAGTAGTATCAGAAACGTCGGGGTGATCAATCAGCCCCAGCATTTT
TRBJ2-1	NA	TRBV5-1	few	CASSLEAWPPGTDEQFF	TGCGCCAGCAGCTTGGAGGCTTGGCCGCCCGGGACGGATGAGCAGTTCTTC
TRBJ1-1	TRBD1	TRBV6-1	NA	CASVTGGYTEAFF	TGTGCCAGCGTCACAGGGGGGTACACTGAAGCTTTCTTT
TRBJ2-3	TRBD1	TRBV7-2	many	CASSLQTGGAVDTQYF	TGTGCCAGCAGCTTGCAGACAGGGGGCGCCGTAGATACGCAGTATTTT
TRBJ2-4	NA	TRBV6-2/TRBV6-3	few	CASTSLEGWGAKNIQYF	TGTGCCAGCACCTCCCTGGAGGGCTGGGGCGCCAAAAACATTCAGTACTTC
TRBJ2-5	NA	TRBV29-1	NA	CSVEDRQYF	TGCAGCGTTGAAGATCGGCAGTACTTC
TRBJ2-3	TRBD2	TRBV6-5	NA	CASTSGGSTDTQYF	TGTGCCAGCACTAGCGGGGGGAGCACAGATACGCAGTATTTT
TRBJ1-1	NA	TRBV20-1	NA	CSGLGVTEAFF	TGCAGTGGGTTGGGGGTCACTGAAGCTTTCTTT
TRBJ2-3	NA	TRBV12-3/TRBV12-4	few	CASLHHGGADTQYF	TGTGCCAGCCTCCACCATGGGGGCGCAGATACGCAGTATTTT
TRBJ2-7	NA	TRBV4-1	NA	CASSHGGAYEQYF	TGCGCCAGCAGCCATGGAGGAGCCTACGAGCAGTACTTC
TRBJ2-2	TRBD1	TRBV12-5	NA	CASAWGQGYTGELFF	TGTGCTAGTGCCTGGGGACAGGGGTACACCGGGGAGCTGTTTTTT
TRBJ2-7	NA	TRBV15	NA	CATSRKVVGDEQYF	TGTGCCACCAGCAGGAAAGTAGTCGGGGACGAGCAGTACTTC
TRBJ2-5	TRBD1	TRBV6-5	NA	CASSPGTGARWTQYF	TGTGCCAGCAGTCCCGGGACAGGGGCTCGGTGGACCCAGTACTTC
TRBJ1-4	NA	TRBV29-1	few	CSVASNEKLFF	TGCAGCGTTGCCAGCAATGAAAAACTGTTTTTT
TRBJ1-2	NA	TRBV4-3	many	CASSQAGAGEGGYTF	TGCGCCAGCAGCCAAGCTGGTGCAGGGGAGGGTGGCTACACCTTC
TRBJ1-2	TRBD1	TRBV10-3	NA	CAISEQGASGYTF	TGTGCCATCAGTGAACAGGGGGCGAGTGGCTACACCTTC
TRBJ2-3	NA	TRBV6-2/TRBV6-3	NA	CASKGRSWDTQYF	TGTGCCAGCAAAGGACGAAGCTGGGATACGCAGTATTTT
TRBJ2-7	NA	TRBV21-1	NA	CASGSTGPTYEQYF	TGTGCCAGCGGATCTACAGGGCCGACCTACGAGCAGTACTTC
TRBJ2-1	TRBD2	TRBV4-1	NA	CASSHPASGGPSSSYNEQFF	TGCGCCAGCAGCCACCCGGCGAGCGGGGGTCCCTCCAGCTCCTACAATGAGCAGTTCTTC
TRBJ2-1	TRBD2	TRBV10-3	many	CAIRPGLVAINEQFF	TGTGCCATCAGACCTGGACTAGTCGCAATCAATGAGCAGTTCTTC
TRBJ2-3	TRBD2	TRBV6-6	few	CASGGGAYTDTQYF	TGTGCCAGCGGCGGGGGGGCATACACAGATACGCAGTATTTT
TRBJ2-7	NA	TRBV5-1	NA	CASSLEPWYEQYF	TGCGCCAGCAGCTTAGAACCTTGGTACGAGCAGTACTTC
TRBJ2-5	TRBD2	TRBV7-8	NA	CASSAGTNQETQYF	TGTGCCAGCAGCGCTGGGACTAACCAAGAGACCCAGTACTTC
TRBJ1-1	NA	TRBV6-5	NA	CASSPPAVLGTEAFF	TGTGCCAGCAGTCCCCCGGCCGTCCTGGGCACTGAAGCTTTCTTT
TRBJ2-5	NA	TRBV12-3/TRBV12-4	NA	CASSLGGAQYF	TGTGCCAGCAGTTTAGGTGGGGCCCAGTACTTC
TRBJ2-1	NA	TRBV7-8	NA	CASSPGTTAGNEQFF	TGTGCCAGCAGCCCAGGCACAACGGCAGGCAATGAGCAGTTCTTC
TRBJ1-5	NA	TRBV27	few	CASAPGVNQPQHF	TGTGCCAGCGCCCCAGGGGTAAATCAGCCCCAGCATTTT